Described below is a single T cell receptor (beta chain) sequence and its context. The assay was immunoSEQ multiplex PCR, and TCRdb's table has in-frame clones only and misses some. The sample includes around 39,000 clones, roughly 89% of them seen just once. V was pared by 3 bases and J by 5 bases, with 14 bases between. This CDR3 region has 15 residues. Germline V gives CDR1 LNHDA, CDR2 SQIVND (reference sequence). This entry comes from a study of blood T cell repertoires in COVID-19. The receptor comes from a man in his fifties or sixties with active COVID-19. The sample was peripheral blood. The rearrangement links TRBV19 to TRBJ2-1; D ambiguous. CDR3 sequence: CASSIADFYHNEQFF. In DNA, the CDR3 is TGTGCCAGTAGTATTGCTGACTTTTACCACAATGAGCAGTTCTTC.